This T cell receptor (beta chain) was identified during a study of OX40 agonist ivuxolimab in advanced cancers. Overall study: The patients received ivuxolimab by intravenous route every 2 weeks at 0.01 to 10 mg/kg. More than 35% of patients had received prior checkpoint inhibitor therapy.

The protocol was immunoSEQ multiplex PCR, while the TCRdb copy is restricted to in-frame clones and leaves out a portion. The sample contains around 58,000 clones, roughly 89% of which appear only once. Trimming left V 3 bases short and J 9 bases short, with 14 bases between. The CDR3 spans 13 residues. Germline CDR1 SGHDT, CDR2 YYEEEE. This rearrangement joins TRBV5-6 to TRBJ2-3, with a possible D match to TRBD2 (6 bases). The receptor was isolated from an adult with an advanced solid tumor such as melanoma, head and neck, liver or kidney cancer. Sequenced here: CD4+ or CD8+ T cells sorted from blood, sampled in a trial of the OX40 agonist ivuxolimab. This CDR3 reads CASSWRGQRTQYF. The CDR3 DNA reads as TGTGCCAGCAGCTGGAGGGGTCAGAGAACGCAGTATTTT.